This is a list of T cell receptor beta chains from one sample in a study of shared clonotypes between healthy human individuals. The method was immunoSEQ multiplex PCR; TCRdb's version includes in-frame clones alone and lacks a portion of them. This sample yields 2 million to 3 million clones, of which approximately 94% are seen a single time; roughly 0.13% belongs to the top ten. The sample taken for sequencing was naive CD4+ T cells sorted from blood. The receptors come from a man aged 18 to 30 in good health. Each CDR3 is given with its conserved first and last residue. A D gene is named only where the DNA matches it firmly. Clone size is stated in some rows and not others, as once, few, many or a class when expanded.

>TRBJ2-5|NA|NA|14|TRBV5-3
TGTGCCAGAAGCTTGTCAGGGATGAACGAGACCCAGTACTTC
CARSLSGMNETQYF
>TRBJ2-3|NA|NA|17|TRBV5-6
TGTGCCAGCACCCCCCTTCCTCGGGACCCTAGCACAGATACGCAGTATTTT
CASTPLPRDPSTDTQYF
>TRBJ2-2|TRBD1|NA|18|TRBV7-2
TGTGCCAGCAGCTCACCCTCGGCCGGGACAGTGAACACCGGGGAGCTGTTTTTT
CASSSPSAGTVNTGELFF
>TRBJ2-7|NA|NA|13|TRBV30
TGTGCCTGGAGCCGAAGTGGAATCTACGAGCAGTACTTC
CAWSRSGIYEQYF
>TRBJ2-7|TRBD2|NA|14|TRBV27
TGTGCCAGCAGTTTATCCGGGAGGGCGGCCGAGCAGTACTTC
CASSLSGRAAEQYF
>TRBJ2-3|TRBD1|few|14|TRBV5-1
TGCGCCAGCAGCTCCGGGACAGTCACAGATACGCAGTATTTT
CASSSGTVTDTQYF
>TRBJ2-7|TRBD1|NA|15|TRBV23-1
TGCGCCAGCAGTCAAACGGACAGGGGAGCCTACGAGCAGTACTTC
CASSQTDRGAYEQYF
>TRBJ2-3|TRBD1|NA|15|TRBV10-1
TGCGCCAGCAGAATTACCGGGACAGGCACAGATACGCAGTATTTT
CASRITGTGTDTQYF
>TRBJ2-3|TRBD1|NA|16|TRBV7-9
TGTGCCAGCAGCCACAAGGACAGGCTTGGGTCTGATACGCAGTATTTT
CASSHKDRLGSDTQYF
>TRBJ1-6|TRBD1|NA|13|TRBV6-1
TGTGCCAGCGAGGACAGGGAGTATTCACCCCTCCACTTT
CASEDREYSPLHF
>TRBJ2-5|NA|NA|13|TRBV7-6
TGTGCCAGCAGCCGACCCGGGGGAGAGACCCAGTACTTC
CASSRPGGETQYF
>TRBJ2-3|NA|NA|12|TRBV6-1
TGTGCCAGCAGTAAAAAGGGAGATACGCAGTATTTT
CASSKKGDTQYF
>TRBJ2-1|TRBD2|NA|16|TRBV10-3
TGTGCCACCGCCGGGACTAGCGGGAGTGCGCGCAATGAGCAGTTCTTC
CATAGTSGSARNEQFF
>TRBJ2-1|NA|NA|15|TRBV7-2
TGTGCCAGCAGCTTACGAGCGGCAAGCTACAATGAGCAGTTCTTC
CASSLRAASYNEQFF
>TRBJ2-1|TRBD2|NA|15|TRBV7-7
TGTGCTAGCAGCTTAGGGCTAGCGGGAGAGAATGAGCAGTTCTTC
CASSLGLAGENEQFF
>TRBJ2-3|TRBD2|NA|17|TRBV5-6
TGTGCCAGCAGCCCGGGAAGGCTAGCGGGAGGAACAGATACGCAGTATTTT
CASSPGRLAGGTDTQYF
>TRBJ2-7|NA|NA|13|TRBV28
TGTGCCAGCAGTTTGTGGAAGAGCCACGAGCAGTACTTC
CASSLWKSHEQYF
>TRBJ1-4|TRBD1|NA|14|TRBV5-8
TGTGCCGAGGGACAGGGGGTCCCAAATGAAAAACTGTTTTTT
CAEGQGVPNEKLFF
>TRBJ1-2|NA|NA|15|TRBV19
TGTGCCAGTAGTATAATATCCGAGGCGGCCTATGGCTACACCTTC
CASSIISEAAYGYTF
>TRBJ1-4|TRBD1|NA|15|TRBV5-6
TGTGCCAGCAGCATGCGGACAGGATCGAATGAAAAACTGTTTTTT
CASSMRTGSNEKLFF
>TRBJ1-4|NA|NA|15|TRBV9
TGTGCCAGCAGACCTACAGGGCGACCGAATGAAAAACTGTTTTTT
CASRPTGRPNEKLFF
>TRBJ1-5|TRBD1|once|15|TRBV18
TGTGCCAGCTCACGCCAGGGGGCTAGCAATCAGCCCCAGCATTTT
CASSRQGASNQPQHF
>TRBJ2-2|TRBD1|NA|16|TRBV4-1
TGCGCCAGCAGCCTCACTTGGGGGACAGACACCGGGGAGCTGTTTTTT
CASSLTWGTDTGELFF
>TRBJ2-4|TRBD1|NA|15|TRBV7-3
TGTGCCAGCAGCCTGACAGGGGATGGCAAAAACATTCAGTACTTC
CASSLTGDGKNIQYF
>TRBJ1-1|TRBD1|few|11|TRBV2
TGTGCCAGCACCTCCGGGACAGCAGCTTTCTTT
CASTSGTAAFF